This TCR beta chain was captured by sequencing in a study of CXCR3-negative and CXCR3-positive naive CD8 T cells. Overall study findings and caveats: Similar TRBV-TRBJ usage characterized naive CXCR3-negative and CXCR3-positive cells; memory cells differed. Whereas both naive subsets had comparably high diversity, memory CD8+ cells had much lower diversity. CXCR3-positive naive cells had TRB CDR3s that were more hydrophobic than CXCR3-negative naive cells had.

Germline loops: CDR1 SGHKS, CDR2 YYEKEE (reference sequence). This CDR3 spans 17 amino acids. UMI labels and 5' RACE were used to prepare the TRB cDNA libraries. TCRdb reanalyzed the 5' RACE reads, giving one entry per CDR3 protein sequence and no DNA. The table counts about 90,000 distinct CDR3 sequences; 0.85% to 1.4% lies in the top ten. On this clonotype: The target antigen is unknown.

Every CD8+ T cell subset underwent triplicate sorting at roughly 300,000 cells apiece. V gene TRBV5-5 combines with J gene TRBJ2-1; TCRdb's assignment of TRBD2 cannot be checked, as there is no DNA. This clonotype was obtained from a human donor in good health. Some clones in this sample may be carry-over from other donors' samples. The material sequenced was naive CXCR3- CD8+ T cells from blood. Sample subset: CD45RO-CCR7+CD27+CD95- naive CD8+ T cells lacking CXCR3 (TNR3-). The CDR3 loop is CASTPDYPFSSYNVQFF.